The 6 T cell receptor beta chains below all came from one sample that was sequenced in a study of T cell responses to AZD1222 COVID-19 vaccine. Only in-frame clones appear in the TCRdb table, and some are missing; sequencing was by immunoSEQ multiplex PCR. The sample holds about 190,000 clones; 85% to 90% are singletons and the top ten take about 6.9%. This material consisted of peripheral blood, taken on day 0 of AZD1222 vaccination. The receptors stem from an adult in good health.

The chain is built from TRBV19 and TRBJ1-1, with D unclear. Trimming removed 10 bases at V and 9 bases at J, with 24 bases between. Looked up from germline, CDR1 is LNHDA and CDR2 is SQIVND (reference sequence). This CDR3 has 14 residues. CDR3 region: CATMGSEQSIKAFF. The CDR3, as DNA: TGTGCCACCATGGGCTCTGAACAGAGCATAAAAGCTTTCTTT.

V is TRBV29-1 and J is TRBJ2-7, with D unclear. The germline gives CDR1 SQVTM, CDR2 ANQGSEA. This CDR3 region has 11 residues. The germline V and J ends were trimmed by 5 bases and 0 bases, with 5 bases remaining between them. CDR3: CSVSNSYEQYV. CDR3 nucleotides: TGCAGCGTTTCCAACTCCTACGAGCAGTACGTC.

The chain links TRBV30 to TRBJ2-7; a possible D gene is TRBD1 (6 bases). Looked up from germline, CDR1 is GTSNPN and CDR2 is SVGIG (reference sequence). V gave up 0 bases and J gave up 2 bases, with 14 bases separating them. The CDR3 length is 15 residues. The CDR3 sequence is CAWSVEAGVPYEQYF. The CDR3 DNA follows: TGTGCCTGGAGTGTAGAAGCAGGGGTTCCCTACGAGCAGTACTTC.

The chain joins TRBV19 to TRBJ1-5; no clear D. CDR1 and CDR2 from the germline V gene are LNHDA and SQIVND (reference sequence). V was shortened by 2 bases and J by 0 bases, with 5 bases between the two germline ends. This CDR3 is 14 amino acids long. The CDR3 nucleotides are TGTGCCAGTAGTATATTCAATAGCAATCAGCCCCAGCATTTT. Its translation is CASSIFNSNQPQHF.

The V and J genes are TRBV2 and TRBJ1-6; 7 nucleotides line up with TRBD1. The CDR3 extends over 15 amino acids. J was trimmed by 5 bases and V by 7 bases; bases with no gene match: 8. CDR1 is SNHLY and CDR2 is FYNNEI in the germline V gene. CDR3 coding DNA: TGTGCCAGCAACGGAGCCGGGACAGATAATTCACCCCTCCACTTT. Protein sequence: CASNGAGTDNSPLHF.

The chain links TRBV4-2 to TRBJ2-7, with D perhaps being TRBD1 or TRBD2 (5 bases each). The CDR3 is 16 amino acids. The V end lost 3 bases, the J end lost 7 bases, and 22 bases lay between the germline ends. Germline CDR1 reads LGHNA; CDR2 reads YNFKEQ. The CDR3 nucleotides are TGTGCCAGCAGCCACCCGACAGCGGAACCCTTCTTTGAGCAGTACTTC. Encoded protein: CASSHPTAEPFFEQYF.